Detailed here is one T cell receptor beta chain. The antigen it binds to is not known. Base quality data are lacking; no much larger clone is found one base away. The sample originates from a study of CD8+ T cells in alopecia areata (dated by TCRdb to the late 2010s). In the study overall: To study T cell clonal expansion in alopecia areata, the researchers applied high-throughput TCRbeta sequencing to both the C3H/HeJ mouse model and human patients. On the human side, TCRbeta sequencing was run on scalp tissue and on sorted CD4+ and CD8+ peripheral blood T cells from healthy controls and from alopecia areata patients with either patchy or totalis/universalis disease. Scalp clonality was compared among normal scalp (n=4), patchy alopecia areata scalp (n=8), and alopecia totalis/universalis scalp (n=8). The RNA source kit depended on sample type: the PAXgene miRNA kit for fixed scalp, the miRNeasy kit for PBMCs, and the RNeasy kit for mouse skin. immunoSEQ multiplex PCR using 35 Vbeta forward primers and 13 Jbeta reverse primers was used to amplify TCRbeta CDR3 regions.

After PBMCs were isolated by density centrifugation and stained for CD3, CD4 and CD8, a FACSAria was used to sort CD4+ and CD8+ T cells. Scalp biopsies and blood samples were provided by unaffected controls. The CDR3, cysteine through phenylalanine, is 14 amino acids long. Only the CDR3 DNA stays, 42 bases, in frame from base 1. The germline V gene encodes CDR1 MNHEY and CDR2 SMNVEV (reference sequence). The junction carries 13 bases between V and J, which are trimmed by 3 bases and 5 bases respectively. Libraries came from the immunoSEQ multiplex PCR assay. To provide template for TCR sequencing, every sample had RNA extracted and reverse transcribed into cDNA. SuperScript III was used for first-strand cDNA synthesis, primed with a 2:1 mix of oligo-dT and random hexamers. A synthetic immune receptor repertoire was used to assess amplification bias, and residual bias was removed computationally. Processing in the source paper ran as follows. Raw reads were preprocessed to remove errors, and CDR3 was defined according to IMGT conventions as the region from the conserved cysteine to phenylalanine. Clonality was calculated as 1 minus Shannon entropy normalized by log2 of the number of productive unique TCRs. Whether each scalp clone was CD4 or CD8 was inferred by checking scalp TCRbeta sequences against the CD4 and CD8 repertoires from sorted blood. Held by TCRdb, this immuneACCESS table contains in-frame sequences only and omits some clones. Under half of the omission traces to an unresolved V gene where checked; the cause of the rest is unknown. That table supplies the V and J calls and clone size; D and trimming were determined from the DNA. The sample table contains roughly 150,000 clones; only one count was recorded for approximately 60% of them. The top ten constitute more than 4.5% of the sample.

Paper-wide results and their limitations: Shared TCR sequences between patients were less evident than in mice, which may be partly attributable to HLA diversity in the patient population. Compared with normal scalp, lesional scalp, particularly in alopecia totalis/universalis, had higher clonality and more expanded CD8+ clones, which suggests antigenic drive. Scalp TCR repertoire analysis is complicated because resident alphabeta T cells in normal human skin are also sequenced, whereas mouse skin is dominated by gammadelta T cells.

Material for sequencing was CD4+ T cells sorted from blood. This chain joins TRBV27 to TRBJ1-2, with the D gene uncertain. This TCR was recovered from a human donor in good health. CDR3 protein: CASSLKGPQYGYTF. Here is the DNA: TGTGCCAGCAGTTTGAAGGGTCCCCAGTATGGCTACACCTTC.